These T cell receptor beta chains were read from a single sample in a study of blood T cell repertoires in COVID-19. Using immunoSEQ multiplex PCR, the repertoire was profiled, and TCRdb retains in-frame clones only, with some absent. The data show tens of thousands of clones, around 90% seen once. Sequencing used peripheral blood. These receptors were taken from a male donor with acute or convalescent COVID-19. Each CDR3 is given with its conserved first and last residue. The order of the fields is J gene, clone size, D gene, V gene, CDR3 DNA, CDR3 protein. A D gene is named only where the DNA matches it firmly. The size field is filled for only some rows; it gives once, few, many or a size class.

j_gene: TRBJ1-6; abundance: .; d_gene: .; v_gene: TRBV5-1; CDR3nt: TGCGCCAGCAGAACAGACACCGTATCACCCCTCCACTTT; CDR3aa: CASRTDTVSPLHF
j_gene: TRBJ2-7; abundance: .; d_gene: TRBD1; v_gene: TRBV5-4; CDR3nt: TGTGCCAGCAGCGCCGGACAGGACCACTACGAGCAGTACTTC; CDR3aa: CASSAGQDHYEQYF
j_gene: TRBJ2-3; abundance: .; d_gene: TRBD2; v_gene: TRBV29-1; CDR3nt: TGCAGCGCAGGGACTAGCGGGGGGGCCGTGACAGATACGCAGTATTTT; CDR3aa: CSAGTSGGAVTDTQYF
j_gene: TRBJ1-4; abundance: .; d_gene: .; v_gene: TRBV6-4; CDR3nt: TGTGCCAGCAGCTCGGACGCAAAAGGGGGAAAACTGTTTTTT; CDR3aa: CASSSDAKGGKLFF
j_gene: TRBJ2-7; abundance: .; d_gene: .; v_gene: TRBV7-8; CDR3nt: TGTGCCAGCAGTCCTCTTTTATACGAGCAGTACTTC; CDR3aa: CASSPLLYEQYF
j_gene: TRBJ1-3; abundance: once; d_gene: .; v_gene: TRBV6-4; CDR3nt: TGTGCCAGCAGTGGCCCGGGGGGCTTGCTACCTGGAAACACCATATATTTT; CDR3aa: CASSGPGGLLPGNTIYF
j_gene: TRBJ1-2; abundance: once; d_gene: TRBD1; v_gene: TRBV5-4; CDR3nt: TGTGCCAGCAGCATAGACAGGGGGCTCACCTATGGCTACACCTTC; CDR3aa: CASSIDRGLTYGYTF
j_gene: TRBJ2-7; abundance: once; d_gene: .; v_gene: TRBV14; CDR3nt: TGTGCCAGCAGCCCTTCTACGCTCCACTACGAGCAGTACTTC; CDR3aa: CASSPSTLHYEQYF
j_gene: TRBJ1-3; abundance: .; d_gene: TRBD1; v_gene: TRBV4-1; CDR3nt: TGCGCCAGCAGCCAGGTACAGGGGGTGGTCTCTGGAAACACCATATATTTT; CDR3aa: CASSQVQGVVSGNTIYF
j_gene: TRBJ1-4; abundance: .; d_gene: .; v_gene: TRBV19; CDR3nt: TGTGCCAGTAGTATAGGTACAGCCCTTCCTAATGAAAAACTGTTTTTT; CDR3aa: CASSIGTALPNEKLFF
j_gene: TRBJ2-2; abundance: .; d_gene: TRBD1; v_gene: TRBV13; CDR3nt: TGTGCCAGCAGCCCCCTACAGGGGATTAACGGGGAGCTGTTTTTT; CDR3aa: CASSPLQGINGELFF
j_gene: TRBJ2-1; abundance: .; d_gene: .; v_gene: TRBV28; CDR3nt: TGTGCCAGCAAACAGGGAAGCTCCTACAATGAGCAGTTCTTC; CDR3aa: CASKQGSSYNEQFF
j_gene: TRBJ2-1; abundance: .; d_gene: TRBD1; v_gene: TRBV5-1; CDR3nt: TGCGCCAGCAGCTTGCTTGGCACAGGGGTGCGATCGGGTTCTTACAATGAGCAGTTCTTC; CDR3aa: CASSLLGTGVRSGSYNEQFF
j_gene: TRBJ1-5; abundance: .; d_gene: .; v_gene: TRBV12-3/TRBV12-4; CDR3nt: TGTGCCAGCAGTTTAGGGGCGGGCCAGCCCCAGCATTTT; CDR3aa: CASSLGAGQPQHF
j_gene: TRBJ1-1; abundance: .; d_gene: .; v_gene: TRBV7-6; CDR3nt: TGTGCCAGCAGCTTAGATGGGCGTGAAGCTTTCTTT; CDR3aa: CASSLDGREAFF
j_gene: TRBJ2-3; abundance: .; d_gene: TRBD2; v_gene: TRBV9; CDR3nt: TGTGCCAGCAGCGCAGAAGGGTCTAGCGGCTATTCCACAGATACGCAGTATTTT; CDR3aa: CASSAEGSSGYSTDTQYF
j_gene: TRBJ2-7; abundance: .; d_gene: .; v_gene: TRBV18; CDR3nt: TGTGCCAGCTCAAGGCCAGGGGACGAGCAGTACTTC; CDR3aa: CASSRPGDEQYF
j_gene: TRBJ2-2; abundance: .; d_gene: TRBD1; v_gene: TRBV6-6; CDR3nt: TGTGCCAGCAGTGTAAGGGGACAGCTGAACACCGGGGAGCTGTTTTTT; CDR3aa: CASSVRGQLNTGELFF
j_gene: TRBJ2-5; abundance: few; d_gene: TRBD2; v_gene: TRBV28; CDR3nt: TGTGCCAGCAACCCGAGGTTGGGACTAGCGGGGGGCCTGCAAGAGACCCAGTACTTC; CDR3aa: CASNPRLGLAGGLQETQYF
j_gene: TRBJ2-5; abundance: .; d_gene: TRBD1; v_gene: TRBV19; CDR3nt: TGTGCCAGTAGTACACAGGGGGCCGGGGAGACCCAGTACTTC; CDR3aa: CASSTQGAGETQYF
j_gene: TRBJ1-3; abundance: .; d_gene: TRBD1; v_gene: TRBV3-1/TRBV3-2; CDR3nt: TGTGCCAGCAGCTTACAGGGGTCCAGCCCGAACACCATATATTTT; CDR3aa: CASSLQGSSPNTIYF
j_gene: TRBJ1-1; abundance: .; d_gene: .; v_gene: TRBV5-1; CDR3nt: TGCGCCAGCAGAGGGGCCACTGAAGCTTTCTTT; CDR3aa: CASRGATEAFF
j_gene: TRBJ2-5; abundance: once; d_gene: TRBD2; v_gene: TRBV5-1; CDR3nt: TGCGCCAGCAGCTTGAGCGCTAGCGGGGAGACCCAGTACTTC; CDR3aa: CASSLSASGETQYF
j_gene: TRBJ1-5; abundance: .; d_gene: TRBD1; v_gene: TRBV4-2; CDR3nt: TGTGCCAGCAGACAAGACAGGGGCAGCAATCAGCCCCAGCATTTT; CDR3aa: CASRQDRGSNQPQHF
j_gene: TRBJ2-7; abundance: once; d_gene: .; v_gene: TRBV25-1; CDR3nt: TGTGCCAGCAGTCGGACAGCAGCCTCCTACGAGCAGTACTTC; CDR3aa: CASSRTAASYEQYF
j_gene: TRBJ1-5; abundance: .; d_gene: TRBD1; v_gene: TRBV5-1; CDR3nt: TGCGCCAGCAGCTCTCAGGGGGGTCAGCCCCAGCATTTT; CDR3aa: CASSSQGGQPQHF
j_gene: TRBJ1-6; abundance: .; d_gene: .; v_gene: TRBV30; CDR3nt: TGTGCCTGGAGTGTACTTGGTTCACCCCTCCACTTT; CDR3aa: CAWSVLGSPLHF
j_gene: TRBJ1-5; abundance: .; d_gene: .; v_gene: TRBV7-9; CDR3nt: TGTGCCAGCAGCTTAGGTTCAGGGGACAATCAGCCCCAGCATTTT; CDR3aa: CASSLGSGDNQPQHF
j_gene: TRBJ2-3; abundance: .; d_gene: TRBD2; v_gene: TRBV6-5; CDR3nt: TGTGCCAGCAGTTTCCTAGCGGGGACCACAGATACGCAGTATTTT; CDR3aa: CASSFLAGTTDTQYF
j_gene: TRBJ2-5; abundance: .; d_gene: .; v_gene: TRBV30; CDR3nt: TGTGCCTGGAGTGTTTCAGTTAAAGAGACCCAGTACTTC; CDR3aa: CAWSVSVKETQYF
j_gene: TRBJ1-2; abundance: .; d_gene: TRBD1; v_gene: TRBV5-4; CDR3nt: TGTGCCAGCAGCCCCGGACAGGGCTATGGCTACACCTTC; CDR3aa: CASSPGQGYGYTF
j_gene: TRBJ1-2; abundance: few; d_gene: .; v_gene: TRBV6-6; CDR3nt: TGTGCCAGCAGTGGGCAGGGCACGACTGACTATGGCTACACCTTC; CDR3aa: CASSGQGTTDYGYTF
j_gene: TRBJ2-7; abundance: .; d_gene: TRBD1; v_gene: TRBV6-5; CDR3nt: TGTGCCAGCAGTCCCCGAGGACAGGGCTACGAGCAGTACTTC; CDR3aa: CASSPRGQGYEQYF
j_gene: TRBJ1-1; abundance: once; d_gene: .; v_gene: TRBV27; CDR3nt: TGTGCCAGCAGCCTGGACCGGGATAGGGCTGAAGCTTTCTTT; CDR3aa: CASSLDRDRAEAFF
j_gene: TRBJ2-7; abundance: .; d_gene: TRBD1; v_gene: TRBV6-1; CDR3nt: TGTGCCAGCAGTGAAGGTACAGGGGGACGGTACGAGCAGTACTTC; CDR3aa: CASSEGTGGRYEQYF
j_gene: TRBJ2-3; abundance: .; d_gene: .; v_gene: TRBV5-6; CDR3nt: TGTGCCAGCAACCCCCGGGATAAGTTTTTTGCAGATACGCAGTATTTT; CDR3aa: CASNPRDKFFADTQYF
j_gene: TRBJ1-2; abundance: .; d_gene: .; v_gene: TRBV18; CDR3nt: TGTGCCAGCTCACTGGGGGCCAGACTCGCCTATGGCTACACCTTC; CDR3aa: CASSLGARLAYGYTF
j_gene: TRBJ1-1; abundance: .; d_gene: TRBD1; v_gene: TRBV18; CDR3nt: TGTGCCAGCTCATCGAAGAGACAGGGTTCAGCTGAGAACACTGAAGCTTTCTTT; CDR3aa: CASSSKRQGSAENTEAFF
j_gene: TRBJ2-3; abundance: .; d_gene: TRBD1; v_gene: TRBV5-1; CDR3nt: TGCGCCAGCAGGACGAGAGGACAGGCCACAGATACGCAGTATTTT; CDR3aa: CASRTRGQATDTQYF
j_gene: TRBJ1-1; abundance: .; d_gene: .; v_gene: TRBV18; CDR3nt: TGTGCCAGCTCACCAGGGGGCTGGGGGAACACTGAAGCTTTCTTT; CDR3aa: CASSPGGWGNTEAFF
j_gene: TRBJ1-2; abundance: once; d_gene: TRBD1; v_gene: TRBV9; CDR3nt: TGTGCCAGCAGCGTAGGTCCCCAGGGGGCCCTCACATATGGCTACACCTTC; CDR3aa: CASSVGPQGALTYGYTF
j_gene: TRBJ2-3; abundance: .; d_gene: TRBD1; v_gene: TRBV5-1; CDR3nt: TGCGCCAGCAGCGTGACAGGGTACGATACGCAGTATTTT; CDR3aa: CASSVTGYDTQYF
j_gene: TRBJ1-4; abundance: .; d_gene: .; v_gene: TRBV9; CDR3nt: TGTGCCAGCGCGGTTCTCCCAAATGAAAAACTGTTTTTT; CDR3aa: CASAVLPNEKLFF
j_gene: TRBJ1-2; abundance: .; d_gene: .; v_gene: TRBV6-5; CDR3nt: TGTGCCAGCAGAGCCGAACCACTACAGGTGCGCTACACCTTC; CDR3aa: CASRAEPLQVRYTF
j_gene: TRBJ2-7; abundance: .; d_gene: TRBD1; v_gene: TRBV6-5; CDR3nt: TGTGCCAGCAGGGCCGCGACAGGGGTTGGGACCGAGCAGTACTTC; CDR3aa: CASRAATGVGTEQYF
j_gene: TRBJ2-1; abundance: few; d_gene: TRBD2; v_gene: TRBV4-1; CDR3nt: TGCGCCAGCAGCCAAGTCCCTAGCGGGGGGGGAAGCTCCTACAATGAGCAGTTCTTC; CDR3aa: CASSQVPSGGGSSYNEQFF